This T cell receptor (beta chain) was sequenced for a study of shared clonotypes between healthy human individuals (dated by TCRdb to the early 2020s). Background on the whole study: A couple of women and a few men aged 18 to 49 years were included in the cohort. For each donor, CD4 naive and CD4 memory were each given three plates, CD8 naive was given two plates, and CD8 memory was given one plate. To increase sequencing depth and limit assay-specific biases, different laboratories used diverse techniques to prepare libraries and sequence TCR repertoires. Between about 0.85 and 9.5 billion PBMCs per donor were obtained by leukapheresis. To estimate repertoire size and how much clonotype sharing occurs between individuals, the study deeply sequenced the blood TCR repertoires of about five healthy adults.

The donors were healthy, HIV-negative adults with no recently reported acute infections or vaccinations. All donors were Caucasian adults living in Nashville, Tennessee, USA. CD4+ T cells were enriched through magnetic negative selection, after which naive cells were positively selected on CD45RA and the remaining negative fraction served as the memory subset. After blood collection by leukapheresis, PBMCs were isolated using Ficoll-Histopaque density gradient centrifugation and then cryopreserved in the vapor phase of liquid nitrogen. Analytical flow cytometry was used to check the purity and quantity of each magnetically sorted T cell population. Genomic DNA was isolated from each sorted fraction and quantified by UV absorbance on a Nanodrop 2000c. A remark on this clone: What antigen it recognizes has not been identified. Base qualities are missing; no much larger clone stands one base away.

TCR CDR3 regions were amplified from genomic DNA by multiplex PCR using the deep immunoSEQ assay. Extracted genomic DNA from each cell subset was distributed evenly across all wells of several immunoSEQ 96-well plates, and each plate was treated as a replicate. For sorted subsets, about 220 ng of genomic DNA, equivalent to 25,000 to 35,000 T cell genomes, went into each replicate PCR. Purified libraries were quantified with a Qubit 3.0 fluorometer, sized on a Bioanalyzer 2100, and re-quantified with the KAPA Library Quantification kit. Every immunoSEQ 96-well plate was sequenced on a dedicated single-read 150-cycle Illumina NextSeq 550 flow cell. As for how the authors treated the data: The immunoSEQ output contained only junctional sequences without quality scores, so filtering could not match that applied to full-length reads. Sequences were annotated with PyIR, a Python wrapper for IgBLAST v1.9, using IMGT germline references to assign V/J genes and CDR3. Any read was removed if the V/J assignment was weak (E-value above 1e-6), the CDR3 was missing, or the read contained stop codons, out-of-frame junctions, or ambiguous translated residues. V3J clonotypes were defined by identical inferred V gene, J gene, and CDR3 amino acid sequence. To compute the percentage overlap between repertoires, the number of shared unique clonotypes was divided by the size of the smaller repertoire. Richness of each repertoire was evaluated using RTK rarefaction, the Chao1 estimator, and Recon v2.1 estimates of unobserved clonotypes. For all TCRbeta clonotypes obtained by the gDNA method from several donors, generation probabilities were computed with OLGA. Held by TCRdb, this immuneACCESS table contains in-frame sequences only and omits some clones. Under half of the omission traces to an unresolved V gene where checked; the cause of the rest is unknown. V and J calls and clone size are copied from that table; D and trimming were computed from the DNA. For this sample the table gives about 1 million clones, of which 60% to 80% were detected only once. The ten largest clonotypes hold approximately 1.5% of the sample.

The research as a whole found: Even with the large sequencing depth, rarefaction of the sorted-subset datasets indicated that sequencing was incomplete. Around 5.4% of naive CD4, 3.5% of naive CD8, 2.3% of memory CD4, and about 0.4% of memory CD8 clonotypes were shared across several donors. Clonotypes shared by all four sorted-subset donors showed higher generation probabilities than non-shared clonotypes. Naive subsets generally had larger estimated clonotype richness than memory subsets did. Only blood was sampled, and tissue TCR repertoires likely differ from those in blood. Pairwise subsampling led to the expectation that sequencing depth would affect the degree of clonotype sharing among donors. Because the study included only a small number of donors, the genetic and exposure-history diversity represented was limited.

Counted from cysteine to phenylalanine, this CDR3 has 16 amino acids. CDR3 DNA only is kept here, 48 bases in frame from base 1. Clipping removes 1 base from V and 7 bases from J, with 8 as the unmatched junction base count. Per the germline V gene, SQVTM is the CDR1 and ANQGSEA is the CDR2. The TCR sequence derives from a young man in good health. The sequenced sample was memory CD4+ T cells sorted from blood. In light of the paper, this sample's cell subset or site label describes: CD45RA-negative fraction. The chain links TRBV29-1 with TRBJ2-3; the central 13 bases match TRBD2. The CDR3 loop reads CSVEGEGLAGLNTQYF. The sequenced DNA: TGCAGCGTTGAAGGCGAGGGACTAGCGGGGCTAAATACGCAGTATTTT.